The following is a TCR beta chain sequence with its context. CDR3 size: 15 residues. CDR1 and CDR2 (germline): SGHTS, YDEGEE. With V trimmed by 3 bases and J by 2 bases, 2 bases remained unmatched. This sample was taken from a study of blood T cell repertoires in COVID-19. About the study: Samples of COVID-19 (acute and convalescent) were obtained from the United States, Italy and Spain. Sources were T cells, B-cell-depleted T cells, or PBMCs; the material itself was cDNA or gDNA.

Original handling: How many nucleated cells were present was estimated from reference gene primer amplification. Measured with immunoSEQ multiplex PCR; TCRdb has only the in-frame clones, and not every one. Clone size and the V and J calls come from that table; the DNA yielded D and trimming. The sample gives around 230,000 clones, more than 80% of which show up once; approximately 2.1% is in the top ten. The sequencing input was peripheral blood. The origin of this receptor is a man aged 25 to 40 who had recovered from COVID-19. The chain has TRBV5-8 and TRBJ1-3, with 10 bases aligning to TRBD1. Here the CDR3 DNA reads TGTGCCAGCAGCTACGGGACAGGGGCTGGAAACACCATATATTTT. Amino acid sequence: CASSYGTGAGNTIYF.